These T cell receptor beta chains were read from a single sample in a study of blood T cell repertoires in COVID-19. Method: immunoSEQ multiplex PCR; TCRdb's copy keeps in-frame clones and lacks some. The sample lists about 200,000 clones; more than 75% were seen once. The sequenced sample was peripheral blood. The receptors stem from a man aged 40-49 years with active or convalescent COVID-19. Both conserved end residues are part of each CDR3. The D gene is left open where the match is weak. Clone size is shown for a subset of rows, as once, few, many or a class of expanded clone.

clone size	J gene	D gene	V gene	CDR3 DNA	CDR3 protein
NA	TRBJ1-3	NA	TRBV4-1	TGCGCCAGCAGAGAGGGAAACACCATATATTTT	CASREGNTIYF
NA	TRBJ2-7	NA	TRBV18	TGTGCCAGCTCACCACCGGATGGGAGCGAGCAGTACTTC	CASSPPDGSEQYF
NA	TRBJ2-5	NA	TRBV6-5	TGTGCCAGCGAGTCATCCGGCCAAGAGACCCAGTACTTC	CASESSGQETQYF
NA	TRBJ2-3	TRBD2	TRBV7-9	TGTGCCAGCGCAGCTAGCGGGACTCCAGATACGCAGTATTTT	CASAASGTPDTQYF
NA	TRBJ2-7	TRBD1	TRBV28	TGTGCCAGCAGTTTATCAGGGGGCGGCGAGCAGTACTTC	CASSLSGGGEQYF
NA	TRBJ2-7	TRBD1	TRBV6-5	TGTGCCAGCAGTTACAATACAGGGGGCCACCCCTACGAGCAGTACTTC	CASSYNTGGHPYEQYF
NA	TRBJ2-7	NA	TRBV3-1/TRBV3-2	TGTGCCAGCAGCAGCGTCACAGGTGTCGAGCAGTACTTC	CASSSVTGVEQYF
once	TRBJ1-2	NA	TRBV7-2	TGTGCCAGCAGCCAAGGGACAACTAACTATGGCTACACCTTC	CASSQGTTNYGYTF
NA	TRBJ1-2	TRBD1	TRBV9	TGTGCCAGCAGCGACGGACAGGGTTATGGCTACACCTTC	CASSDGQGYGYTF
once	TRBJ2-7	TRBD1	TRBV19	TGTGCCAGTAGTTACTCCTTGGACAGGCCCCTCGGCGAGCAGTACTTC	CASSYSLDRPLGEQYF
NA	TRBJ1-2	NA	TRBV6-5	TGTGCCAGCAGCTTAGAACGGACAGTCAACTATGGCTACACCTTC	CASSLERTVNYGYTF
NA	TRBJ1-3	NA	TRBV12-5	TGTGCTAGTGGTTTGGTATTCGGAACAGAATACTCTGGAAACACCATATATTTT	CASGLVFGTEYSGNTIYF
NA	TRBJ2-1	TRBD2	TRBV5-1	TGCGCCAGCTCCTCGACTAGCGGGAACAATGAGCAGTTCTTC	CASSSTSGNNEQFF
NA	TRBJ1-5	NA	TRBV19	TGTGCCAGTATTACGTTTGGGGAGTACGGTCAGCCCCAGCATTTT	CASITFGEYGQPQHF
once	TRBJ1-3	NA	TRBV7-2	TGTGCCAGCAGCTTAGGTGGCTCGCAGGGAAACACCATATATTTT	CASSLGGSQGNTIYF
NA	TRBJ2-1	NA	TRBV11-1	TGTGCCAGCAGCCCCTTAATGGGCGATGAGCAGTTCTTC	CASSPLMGDEQFF
once	TRBJ2-7	NA	TRBV27	TGTGCCAGCAGTTTGTGGGCCGATGCCTACGAGCAGTACTTC	CASSLWADAYEQYF
NA	TRBJ1-4	NA	TRBV18	TGTGCCAGCTCACCGGTCGGGACAAATGAAAAACTGTTTTTT	CASSPVGTNEKLFF
NA	TRBJ2-1	TRBD2	TRBV30	TGTGCCTGGAGTATCCGAGCGGGAGGGCCCGCCAATGAGCAGTTCTTC	CAWSIRAGGPANEQFF
NA	TRBJ2-4	NA	TRBV4-1	TGCGCCAGCAGCCAGGGACTAGCCAAAAACATTCAGTACTTC	CASSQGLAKNIQYF
NA	TRBJ2-1	TRBD2	TRBV20-1	TGCAGTGCTAGTAGTGGGGAGGGCCGCAATGAGCAGTTCTTC	CSASSGEGRNEQFF
NA	TRBJ1-3	NA	TRBV19	TGTGCCAGTAGTATAGCCCTATCTGGAAACACCATATATTTT	CASSIALSGNTIYF
NA	TRBJ2-3	TRBD2	TRBV19	TGTGCCAGTAGTCCCGAACGGTCTAGCGGGTGGACAGATACGCAGTATTTT	CASSPERSSGWTDTQYF
NA	TRBJ2-2	NA	TRBV27	TGTGCCAGCAGTGGCGCGAGGGTATCATCCGGGGAGCTGTTTTTT	CASSGARVSSGELFF
NA	TRBJ1-4	NA	TRBV19	TGTGCCAGTAGTACCATAACGGGTGAAAAACTGTTTTTT	CASSTITGEKLFF
NA	TRBJ2-3	TRBD2	TRBV19	TGTGCCAGTAGACATTTGCGGGGGGGCACAGATACGCAGTATTTT	CASRHLRGGTDTQYF
NA	TRBJ1-3	NA	TRBV28	TGTGCCAGCAGTTCTCCCTACGGCGTATACTACTCTGGAAACACCATATATTTT	CASSSPYGVYYSGNTIYF
NA	TRBJ1-5	TRBD1	TRBV6-4	TGTGCCAGCAGTGACTCCCACAGGGGAAGGGGCAATCAGCCCCAGCATTTT	CASSDSHRGRGNQPQHF